The 29 T cell receptor beta chains below come from one sample, sequenced in a study of response to subunit inactivated influenza vaccine. Each CDR3 protein is one row after TCRdb ran MiXCR on the RT-PCR reads. The sample lists some 540,000 distinct CDR3 sequences, roughly 23% seen once, with about 2.8% in the top ten. These data were also reused for a study on T cells expressing NK-cell markers. According to that study: cDNA encoding TCR beta was synthesized via 5'RACE template switching incorporating UMIs.

The sequencing here drew on CD4+ T cells sorted from PBMCs, taken 12 days after vaccination. These receptor sequences come from a man aged 45-60 years who received an inactivated influenza vaccine.

The sample holds a few counts of this clonotype. V gene TRBV5-1 combines with J gene TRBJ2-7; tentatively, D is TRBD2 (5 bases). Germline CDR1 and CDR2: SGHRS and YFSETQ. Trimming cost V 4 bases and J 0 bases, with 14 bases left between them. The CDR3 covers 15 residues. The CDR3 sequence is CASSPDFGLSYEQYF. Written as DNA, the CDR3 is TGCGCCAGCAGCCCGGATTTTGGACTCTCCTACGAGCAGTACTTC.

V usage is TRBV2 and J usage is TRBJ2-6; tentative D call: TRBD1 (7 bases). There are 16 residues in the CDR3. Germline CDR1 is SNHLY and CDR2 is FYNNEI. Trimming pared 7 bases from V and 0 bases from J, leaving 13 bases between. The CDR3 DNA follows: TGTGCCAGCACAACCAGGGGGGCCTCTGGGGCCAACGTCCTGACTTTC. This codes for CASTTRGASGANVLTF.

This clonotype has just a few counts. The CDR3 DNA reads TGCGCCAGCAGCGGCCGGGACAGGGGTTTCGTCGCTAGCACCGGGGAGCTGTTTTTT. Encoded protein: CASSGRDRGFVASTGELFF. V and J are TRBV5-1 and TRBJ2-2, with 10 bases aligning to TRBD1. The V segment lost 4 bases and the J segment 4 bases; nucleotides outside the gene matches: 16. The CDR3 has 19 residues. Germline V gene data show CDR1 as SGHRS and CDR2 as YFSETQ.

There are many counts of this clonotype. The rearrangement links TRBV5-1 to TRBJ2-2; D might be TRBD2 (6 bases). Germline loops: CDR1 SGHRS, CDR2 YFSETQ. The CDR3 is made up of 20 amino acids. V was clipped by 3 bases and J by 2 bases, with 26 bases between them. CDR3 nucleotide sequence: TGCGCCAGCAGCTCCCCGGGACTGCCCTTCCCCTCAACAAACACCGGGGAGCTGTTTTTT. This gives the protein CASSSPGLPFPSTNTGELFF.

This clonotype was seen repeatedly, ten times or more. The CDR3 loop reads CASSLASGLGVVEQYF. The CDR3 coding sequence is TGTGCCAGCAGTTTAGCCTCGGGCCTGGGGGTAGTCGAGCAGTACTTC. J is TRBJ2-7 and V is TRBV12-3 or TRBV12-4; either TRBD1 or TRBD2 may fit D (5 bases each). V was shortened by 0 bases and J by 6 bases, with 18 bases between the two germline ends. The length of the CDR3 is 16 residues.

The CDR3 protein is CSASSLAGDRETQYF. Here the CDR3 DNA reads TGCAGTGCTAGCTCACTAGCGGGAGACAGAGAGACCCAGTACTTC. This chain links TRBV20-1 with TRBJ2-5; 11 nucleotides align to TRBD2. The CDR3 totals 15 residues. The germline gives CDR1 DFQATT, CDR2 SNEGSKA (reference sequence). V trimming: 3 bases; J trimming: 4 bases; junction bases outside the gene matches: 7.

This clonotype was detected only a few times. The chain employs TRBV12-3 or TRBV12-4 and TRBJ2-1, with 14 bases lining up with TRBD2. The CDR3 has 15 amino acids. With V trimmed by 4 bases and J by 10 bases, 6 bases remained unmatched. The CDR3 sequence is CASSSGLAGVGEQFF. DNA of the CDR3: TGTGCCAGCAGTTCGGGACTAGCGGGAGTTGGGGAGCAGTTCTTC.

The rearrangement joins TRBV5-1 to TRBJ1-6, with 11 bases aligning to TRBD1. This CDR3 comprises 15 residues. J gave up 9 bases and V 3 bases, and 5 bases lay outside the gene matches. Germline V gene data show CDR1 as SGHRS and CDR2 as YFSETQ. The CDR3: CASSSDRGLSSPLHF. CDR3 coding DNA: TGCGCCAGCAGCTCGGACAGGGGGCTAAGTTCACCCCTCCACTTT. Full variable domain (missing parts from reference TRBV5-1 and TRBJ1-6): KAGVTQTPRYLIKTRGQQVTLSCSPISGHRSVSWYQQTPGQGLQFLFEYFSETQRNKGNFPGRFSGRQFSNSRSEMNVSTLELGDSALYLCASSSDRGLSSPLHFGNGTRLTVT.

Concerning this clonotype: A read error is possible here, since a much larger clone lies one base away. The gene calls are TRBV5-1 and TRBJ2-5; D gene unclear. The ends were cut back, 0 bases at V and 0 bases at J, with 9 bases in the middle. Germline V CDR1 and CDR2: SGHRS, YFSETQ. The CDR3 length is 15 residues. The CDR3 protein is CASSLGSMYQETQYF. Here the CDR3 DNA reads TGCGCCAGCAGCTTGGGGTCAATGTACCAAGAGACCCAGTACTTC.

This clonotype was observed a few times. The CDR3: CSVTGTLQETQYF. Written as DNA, the CDR3 is TGCAGCGTGACCGGGACACTCCAAGAGACCCAGTACTTC. This chain connects TRBV29-1 to TRBJ2-5, with a weak D call TRBD1 (6 bases). The CDR3 totals 13 residues. The germline CDR1 and CDR2 sequences are SQVTM and ANQGSEA. The ends were cut back, 6 bases at V and 1 base at J, with 12 bases in the middle.

There are a few counts of this clonotype. V gene TRBV6-1 combines with J gene TRBJ1-6; 8 nucleotides agree with TRBD1. CDR1 and CDR2 from the germline V gene are MNHNS and SASEGT. CDR3 length: 13 residues. Losses at the gene ends were 6 bases for V and 8 bases for J; bases not matched to a gene: 3. CDR3 in amino acids: CASRQGGDSPLHF. For the CDR3, the DNA is TGTGCCAGCAGACAGGGGGGGGATTCACCCCTCCACTTT.

This clonotype was seen a handful of times. The chain has TRBV5-1 and TRBJ2-6; D gene ambiguous. Trimming cost V 1 base and J 0 bases, with 8 bases left between them. CDR3 length equals 16 residues. Germline V gene lookup returns CDR1 SGHRS and CDR2 YFSETQ. The CDR3 coding sequence is TGCGCCAGCAGCTTGACCGGGTCCTCTGGGGCCAACGTCCTGACTTTC. Encoded protein: CASSLTGSSGANVLTF. The variable domain in full, completed from reference TRBV5-1 and TRBJ2-6, reads KAGVTQTPRYLIKTRGQQVTLSCSPISGHRSVSWYQQTPGQGLQFLFEYFSETQRNKGNFPGRFSGRQFSNSRSEMNVSTLELGDSALYLCASSLTGSSGANVLTFGAGSRLTVL.

This chain uses TRBV9 with TRBJ2-7, with D tentatively TRBD1 (6 bases). This CDR3 has 16 residues. The V end was cut by 3 bases, the J end by 5 bases, with 21 bases between. Germline V gene sequence: CDR1 SGDLS, CDR2 YYNGEE. CDR3 amino acids: CASSAIRGGKLDEQYF. The CDR3 bases are TGTGCCAGCAGCGCGATCAGAGGGGGAAAACTTGACGAGCAGTACTTC.

The V call is TRBV7-6, the J call TRBJ2-3, with D possibly matching TRBD1 (5 bases). This CDR3 spans 16 amino acids. Trimming stripped 4 bases from V and 0 bases from J, with 14 bases between. Germline V gene sequence: CDR1 SGHVS, CDR2 FNYEAQ. The CDR3 reads CASSSTATASTDTQYF. The DNA for the CDR3 is TGTGCCAGCAGCTCGACAGCCACGGCTAGCACAGATACGCAGTATTTT. Full variable domain (outside the CDR3, taken from reference TRBV7-6 and TRBJ2-3): GAGVSQSPRYKVTKRGQDVALRCDPISGHVSLYWYRQALGQGPEFLTYFNYEAQQDKSGLPNDRFSAERPEGSISTLTIQRTEQRDSAMYRCASSSTATASTDTQYFGPGTRLTVL.

This clonotype was observed a few times. The chain couples TRBV29-1 to TRBJ1-1; D is unresolved. Trimming shortened V by 4 bases and J by 3 bases, and 9 bases separated the two germline ends. This CDR3 has 12 residues. Germline V lookup: CDR1 SQVTM, CDR2 ANQGSEA. The CDR3 protein is CSVGRWDTEAFF. CDR3 nucleotides: TGCAGCGTTGGTAGGTGGGACACTGAAGCTTTCTTT.

The chain uses TRBV7-2 and TRBJ2-7; TRBD2 aligns across 11 bases. CDR3 size: 15 residues. The ends lost 5 bases at V and 4 bases at J; junction bases unmatched: 7. Germline values: CDR1 SGHTA, CDR2 FQGNSA. Here the CDR3 DNA reads TGTGCCAGCAGCACCGGGACTAGCGGAGTTTACGAGCAGTACTTC. This encodes CASSTGTSGVYEQYF.

This clonotype was found a few times. The chain carries TRBV6-2 or TRBV6-3 and TRBJ2-7; D ambiguous. The germline V gene has CDR1 MNHEY and CDR2 SVGEGT. Trimming left V 8 bases short and J 2 bases short, with 13 bases between. CDR3 length equals 13 residues. This CDR3 is CASRRSTPYEQYF. The CDR3 nucleotides are TGTGCCAGCCGACGGTCGACTCCCTACGAGCAGTACTTC.

This clonotype has just a few counts. The J gene is TRBJ2-6, the V gene TRBV7-7; D uncertain. V dropped 4 bases and J dropped 0 bases, with 7 bases sitting between them. This CDR3 is 15 amino acids long. Germline V lookup: CDR1 SSHAT, CDR2 FNYEAQ (reference sequence). As DNA, the CDR3 is TGTGCCAGCAGCTCGCTGAGCTCTGGGGCCAACGTCCTGACTTTC. It encodes CASSSLSSGANVLTF.

In its sample, this clonotype was seen a few times. V gene TRBV4-2 combines with J gene TRBJ1-2; TRBD1 aligns across 9 bases. V shed 0 bases, J shed 7 bases, and the junction held 6 bases outside the gene matches. The CDR3 has 15 residues. CDR1 is LGHNA, CDR2 YNFKEQ, per germline. The DNA for the CDR3 is TGTGCCAGCAGCCAAGATACCGGGACAGGGCGTGGCTACACCTTC. Encoded protein: CASSQDTGTGRGYTF.

This clonotype was counted between two and nine times. The V gene is TRBV7-2, the J gene TRBJ2-7; 9 bases agree with TRBD1. CDR1 SGHTA and CDR2 FQGNSA come from the germline V gene. With 1 base clipped from V and 4 bases from J, the junction kept 5 bases outside the gene matches. CDR3 size: 15 residues. The CDR3 is CASSLVSGQGYEQYF. The CDR3 DNA reads as TGTGCCAGCAGCTTAGTCTCCGGACAGGGGTACGAGCAGTACTTC.

A few counts support this clonotype. J is TRBJ2-2 and V is TRBV9; possibly TRBD2 for D (5 bases). V lost 1 base and J lost 1, with 8 bases in between. Germline V lookup: CDR1 SGDLS, CDR2 YYNGEE. CDR3 length: 15 residues. As DNA, the CDR3 is TGTGCCAGCAGCGTATACCGGGAGAACACCGGGGAGCTGTTTTTT. Its translation: CASSVYRENTGELFF.

The sample holds a few counts of this clonotype. The chain is built from TRBV29-1 and TRBJ2-1; either TRBD1 or TRBD2 may fit D (5 bases each). Per germline, CDR1 SQVTM and CDR2 ANQGSEA. Trimming cost V 5 bases and J 8 bases, with 22 bases left between them. The CDR3 runs to 15 residues. CDR3 DNA: TGCAGCGTTTCGACCAAACTAGTCTTGGGGCATGAGCAGTTCTTC. Residues: CSVSTKLVLGHEQFF.

The V call is TRBV18, the J call TRBJ1-5, with 7 bases fitting TRBD1. The CDR3 contains 17 residues. Germline V gene data show CDR1 as KGHSH and CDR2 as LQKENI. The V gene end was trimmed by 4 bases and the J gene end by 0 bases; junction bases not matched to a gene: 9. Here the CDR3 DNA reads TGTGCCAGCTCACGCAACCCCGGGACAGATAGCAATCAGCCCCAGCATTTT. Amino acid sequence: CASSRNPGTDSNQPQHF.

This chain connects TRBV20-1 to TRBJ1-2, with D tentatively TRBD1 (5 bases). Germline V gene lookup returns CDR1 DFQATT and CDR2 SNEGSKA (reference sequence). V dropped 0 bases and J dropped 4 bases, with 15 bases sitting between them. The CDR3 consists of 15 residues. CDR3 DNA: TGCAGTGCTAGAGAGGGGAGGGGAATGGGCTATGGCTACACCTTC. Translated, it gives CSAREGRGMGYGYTF.

V is TRBV3-1 and J is TRBJ2-5; D remains unclear. This CDR3 region has 13 residues. V dropped 4 bases and J dropped 7 bases, with 13 bases sitting between them. The germline V gene has CDR1 LGHDT and CDR2 YNNKEL (reference sequence). In nucleotides, the CDR3 is TGTGCCAGCAGCCTCGGACCAGTCGGGACCCAGTACTTC. The encoded protein is CASSLGPVGTQYF.

This clonotype was recorded a few times. The chain is built from TRBV6-2 or TRBV6-3 and TRBJ2-5; a possible D gene is TRBD2 (6 bases). The CDR3 loop spans 13 amino acids. Trimming cost V 9 bases and J 7 bases, with 18 bases left between them. Germline-derived CDR1 and CDR2 are MNHEY and SVGEGT. CDR3 residues: CASSLGLAATQYF. CDR3 bases: TGTGCCAGTAGCTTGGGACTGGCGGCGACCCAGTACTTC.

This chain connects TRBV20-1 to TRBJ2-5; possible D gene TRBD1, 6 bases. The CDR3 runs 11 residues. Germline V CDR1 and CDR2: DFQATT, SNEGSKA (reference sequence). V lost 6 bases, J lost 5 bases, and 10 bases lay in between. The CDR3 spells CSAWGHETQYF. The CDR3 bases are TGCAGTGCGTGGGGACACGAGACCCAGTACTTC.

This clonotype was found a few times. The chain uses TRBV20-1 and TRBJ1-5; D is perhaps TRBD1 (6 bases). This CDR3 comprises 15 residues. The germline V gene has CDR1 DFQATT and CDR2 SNEGSKA (reference sequence). V lost 3 bases and J 1 base, leaving 13 bases between the germline ends. DNA of the CDR3: TGCAGTGCTAGGAACAGGGTCTTAAGCAATCAGCCCCAGCATTTT. Its protein product is CSARNRVLSNQPQHF.

This clonotype was observed a handful of times. The CDR3 here is CASSQTIWVSGNTIYF. As DNA, the CDR3 is TGCGCCAGCAGCCAGACGATCTGGGTCTCTGGAAACACCATATATTTT. The chain is built from TRBV4-3 and TRBJ1-3; D gene uncertain. This CDR3 spans 16 amino acids. V lost 3 bases and J 0 bases, leaving 12 bases between the germline ends. Germline CDR1 is LGHNA and CDR2 is YSLEER.